The clone carrying this T cell receptor beta chain was observed at least ten times. Its specificity is unknown. This specimen belongs to a study of T cells after yellow fever vaccination. Whole-study findings and limits: Booster samples showed a return of most primary-vaccination clones (approximately 95% CD4, about 87% CD8). Abundant bulk-derived clonotypes could contaminate FACS-sorted repertoires. Although most clonotypes did not, a small share appeared in both CD4 and CD8 compartments.

With V trimmed by 3 bases and J by 6 bases, 4 bases remained unmatched. The CDR3 contains 14 residues. The germline CDR1 and CDR2 sequences are LGHNA and YNFKEQ. TCRdb processed the 5' RACE reads anew with MiXCR; each CDR3 protein has one entry. The table includes over 250,000 distinct CDR3 sequences, over 4% detected once. The chain carries TRBV4-2 and TRBJ2-5; TRBD1 agrees at 10 bases. This TCR was recovered from a young man who received the YFV17D yellow fever vaccine. The sample was PBMCs, taken 5 days after the yellow fever booster vaccination. The CDR3 DNA reads TGTGCCAGCAGCCAGACAGGGGGCGGGAAGACCCAGTACTTC. Its protein is CASSQTGGGKTQYF.